The sequence of this T cell receptor (beta chain) was determined in a study of low-dose radiotherapy and immunotherapy resistance in tumors (dated by TCRdb to the early 2020s). Turning to the overall study: In Cohort 1, 0.5 Gy per fraction was delivered every 2 weeks, and a total PTV dose of 6.5 Gy was prescribed. Patients in Cohort 2 were given 1 Gy per fraction every two weeks, for a total of 13 Gy across 26 weeks. Patients were given nivolumab as a 240 mg flat dose every two weeks and ipilimumab at 1 mg/kg every six weeks, with both drugs delivered intravenously. Cyclophosphamide 200 mg/m2 was given intravenously every two weeks, one day before each radiation and immunotherapy administration. Patients took aspirin 300 mg orally once daily for four cycles, starting on cycle 1 day 1. Randomization of trial participants into treatment groups was not performed. Eight patients were included in the translational analysis: three from the first dose cohort and the first five from the second dose cohort.

V is pared back by 1 base and J by 9 bases, with 10 bases lying between the germline termini. The CDR3 runs 13 residues from the cysteine to the phenylalanine. The kept DNA is CDR3 alone, 39 bases in frame from the first base. According to the germline V gene (reference sequence), CDR1 reads LGHDT and CDR2 reads YNNKEL. The donors took part in RACIN, a single-arm, phase I, dose-escalation trial that combined nivolumab, ipilimumab, aspirin, low-dose cyclophosphamide and low-dose radiotherapy. Patients were eligible if they had advanced solid tumors that were TIL-negative. Points on this clonotype: The antigen it recognizes is unknown. Base qualities are not at hand, and no much larger clone is one base apart.

To make first-strand cDNA, Superscript III was used along with a set of TRAV- and TRBV-specific primers so that both the TCRalpha and TCRbeta chains were covered. TCRs were amplified for 20 to 25 PCR cycles with Phusion, using a constant-region primer paired with the adapter attached to the V primers. The MessageAmp II aRNA Amplification Kit was used to amplify the isolated mRNA, with in vitro transcription run for approximately 15 hours at 37 degrees C. The Dynabeads mRNA DIRECT Purification Kit was used to isolate the mRNA for TCR sequencing. Indexed Illumina adapters were added in a second Phusion PCR of about 24 cycles, after which AMPure XP beads were used to purify the products. Processing in the source paper ran as follows. Custom Perl scripts pooled TCR sequences encoding the same protein, removed out-of-frame sequences and computed each clonotype's abundance. Any TCR sequence supported by only a single read was excluded from analysis. Repertoire metrics included Shannon entropy, Gini index, clonality, richness, and frequency of TCRs shared between repertoires. In TCRdb, the public reads were trimmed at Q25 with fastp and aligned with MiXCR, with productive beta chains retained. Each entry is one CDR3 protein sequence, shown with its most common DNA and genes. The V and J calls reflect TCRdb's pipeline rather than the authors' work. In all, the sample holds more than 12,000 distinct CDR3 sequences, and 40% to 60% of those were seen once. The ten largest account for approximately 3.7% of the sample.

The sequence is built from TRBV3-1 and TRBJ2-1; the D gene could be TRBD1 or TRBD2, each one agreeing over 5 bases. The sequence derives from a human donor with advanced metastatic prostate, ovarian, gallbladder or colorectal cancer (not recorded which). This table probably holds off-target reads from a library built for another chain. The nucleotide sequence reads as follows: TGTGCCAGCAGCCAAGGGGGGTGGTTTGAGCAGTTCTTC. Its product reads: CASSQGGWFEQFF.